These 27 T cell receptor beta chains originate from one sample sequenced in a study of blood T cell repertoires in COVID-19. TCRdb's table, derived via immunoSEQ multiplex PCR, lists solely in-frame clones and lacks some. The table shows fewer than 200,000 clones, with about 85% occurring only once. The specimen sequenced was peripheral blood. The source is a man aged 60 to 75 who had recovered from COVID-19.

This clone is a singleton in its sample. V gene TRBV5-4 combines with J gene TRBJ2-5; 7 bases match TRBD2. The J segment lost 4 bases and the V segment lost 4 bases, leaving 4 bases of the junction unmatched. The CDR3 is 13 amino acids. CDR1 is SGHNT and CDR2 is YYREEE in the germline V gene (reference sequence). CDR3 sequence reads: CASSEAGVETQYF. CDR3 bases: TGTGCCAGCAGCGAGGCGGGGGTAGAGACCCAGTACTTC.

This clone appeared a single time. The rearrangement joins TRBV24-1 to TRBJ2-5; the match to TRBD1 covers 7 bases. Germline CDR1 KGHDR, CDR2 SFDVKD. This CDR3 comprises 14 residues. J was trimmed by 5 bases and V by 3 bases; bases with no gene match: 5. DNA for the CDR3: TGTGCCACCAGTGATCCCAGGGGGAGCGAGACCCAGTACTTC. This codes for CATSDPRGSETQYF.

The V and J genes are TRBV19 and TRBJ2-7; 8 nucleotides match TRBD1. Germline CDR1 LNHDA, CDR2 SQIVND (reference sequence). V dropped 4 bases and J dropped 2; count of bases not matched to a gene: 16. This CDR3 spans 18 amino acids. The CDR3 spells CASSTWTGSGQRAYEQYF. The DNA for the CDR3 is TGTGCCAGTAGTACGTGGACAGGGTCGGGTCAGCGGGCCTACGAGCAGTACTTC.

V usage is TRBV6-2 or TRBV6-3 and J usage is TRBJ2-2; the D is unclear. Germline CDR1 and CDR2: MNHEY and SVGEGT. With 2 bases removed from V and 0 bases from J, the gap between germline ends came to 13 bases. The length of the CDR3 is 17 residues. In nucleotides, the CDR3 is TGTGCCAGCAGTTACGGCTCAGGAATAACGAACACCGGGGAGCTGTTTTTT. Its translation: CASSYGSGITNTGELFF.

The chain has TRBV25-1 and TRBJ1-2, with 11 bases identical to TRBD1. The V segment lost 4 bases and the J segment 8 bases; nucleotides outside the gene matches: 9. Germline CDR1 is MGHDK and CDR2 is SYGVNS. This CDR3 comprises 15 residues. The CDR3 here is CASSALPGQGVGYTF. The CDR3 bases are TGTGCCAGCAGTGCCCTTCCGGGACAGGGGGTCGGCTACACCTTC.

V and J are TRBV7-9 and TRBJ1-1; TRBD1 agrees at 9 bases. With 1 base clipped from V and 5 bases from J, the junction kept 11 bases outside the gene matches. Germline CDR1 reads SEHNR; CDR2 reads FQNEAQ (reference sequence). The CDR3 consists of 17 residues. The DNA for the CDR3 is TGTGCCAGCAGCTTAGACAGGGGGCTGGGTGGTGTTACTGAAGCTTTCTTT. Amino acid sequence: CASSLDRGLGGVTEAFF.

This clone was seen only a few times. The chain couples TRBV9 to TRBJ2-1; the D gene is possibly TRBD2 (6 bases). This CDR3 has 16 amino acids. Germline CDR1 SGDLS, CDR2 YYNGEE. V was shortened by 3 bases and J by 0 bases, with 13 bases between the two germline ends. The CDR3 DNA follows: TGTGCCAGCAGCGCCCCGGGGAGGAGCTCCTACAATGAGCAGTTCTTC. Its translation is CASSAPGRSSYNEQFF.

The CDR3 sequence is CATSRQGGNGELFF. For the CDR3, the DNA is TGTGCCACCAGCAGACAGGGCGGTAACGGGGAGCTGTTTTTT. The chain has TRBV15 and TRBJ2-2, with a tentative D call TRBD1 (5 bases). Trimming took off 2 bases at V and 7 bases at J, with 11 bases between the two ends. Germline-derived CDR1 and CDR2 are LNHNV and YYDKDF (reference sequence). This CDR3 has 14 amino acids. Based on the CDR3 plus reference TRBV15 and TRBJ2-2, the full variable domain is DAMVIQNPRYQVTQFGKPVTLSCSQTLNHNVMYWYQQKSSQAPKLLFHYYDKDFNNEADTPDNFQSRRPNTSFCFLDIRSPGLGDTAMYLCATSRQGGNGELFFGEGSRLTVL.

This rearrangement joins TRBV6-5 to TRBJ1-4; 9 positions agree with TRBD1. V shed 8 bases, J shed 5 bases, and the junction held 6 bases outside the gene matches. From germline, CDR1 is MNHEY and CDR2 SVGAGI. The CDR3 covers 14 residues. Written as DNA, the CDR3 is TGTGCCAGCCTCCAAGGACAGGGGAATGAAAAACTGTTTTTT. Protein: CASLQGQGNEKLFF.

This clone was seen only a few times. The J gene is TRBJ2-7, the V gene TRBV18; maybe TRBD1 (6 bases). Germline V lookup: CDR1 KGHSH, CDR2 LQKENI. This CDR3 comprises 15 residues. V was trimmed by 3 bases and J by 0 bases, leaving 12 bases between them. CDR3 nucleotide sequence: TGTGCCAGCTCACCCTTGGGACACAGCTCCTACGAGCAGTACTTC. As protein: CASSPLGHSSYEQYF.

CDR3 DNA sequence: TGTGCCAGCAGCAAATCGAAAGAAAGCCGGGACAGGGGAACGTCCTACGAGCAGTACTTC. It encodes CASSKSKESRDRGTSYEQYF. The gene calls are TRBV21-1 and TRBJ2-7; TRBD1, the D gene given by the table, was not confirmed from the DNA. TRBV21-1 is listed as a pseudogene. This CDR3 spans 20 amino acids.

The chain couples TRBV6-5 to TRBJ1-4, with D hard to call. The CDR3 runs 16 residues. Germline V gene data show CDR1 as MNHEY and CDR2 as SVGAGI. The V end was cut by 4 bases, the J end by 1 base, with 13 bases between. The CDR3 sequence is CASSSAGRLTNEKLFF. CDR3 DNA: TGTGCCAGCAGTTCCGCCGGGAGGCTAACTAATGAAAAACTGTTTTTT.

The chain combines TRBV19 with TRBJ2-4, with no clear D. This CDR3 region has 12 residues. V was clipped by 5 bases and J by 4 bases, with 6 bases between them. Germline CDR1 and CDR2: LNHDA and SQIVND (reference sequence). The CDR3 sequence is CASSASKNIQYF. CDR3 nucleotide sequence: TGTGCCAGTAGTGCTAGTAAAAACATTCAGTACTTC.

The chain couples TRBV19 to TRBJ2-2; D perhaps matches TRBD2 (6 bases). The CDR3 contains 13 residues. Trimming removed 6 bases at V and 6 bases at J, with 11 bases between. The germline V gene encodes CDR1 LNHDA and CDR2 SQIVND (reference sequence). The CDR3 sequence is CASSGSGAGELFF. CDR3 sequence (DNA): TGTGCCAGTAGCGGATCGGGAGCCGGGGAGCTGTTTTTT.

The CDR3 here is CASSGSAGGSYNEQFF. DNA of the CDR3: TGCGCCAGCAGCGGGTCAGCGGGGGGTTCCTACAATGAGCAGTTCTTC. The chain couples TRBV5-1 to TRBJ2-1; TRBD2 matches 9 bases. J lost 1 base, V lost 4 bases, and 6 bases had no gene match. This CDR3 has 16 amino acids. The germline V gene has CDR1 SGHRS and CDR2 YFSETQ.

J is TRBJ1-3 and V is TRBV10-3, with D hard to call. Per germline, CDR1 ENHRY and CDR2 SYGVKD. This CDR3 is built from 12 residues. V gave up 10 bases and J gave up 2 bases, with 9 bases separating them. CDR3 loop: CATRVAGNTIYF. The CDR3 nucleotides are TGTGCCACCCGGGTGGCTGGAAACACCATATATTTT.

The genes are TRBV6-5 and TRBJ1-1; D is uncertain. From germline, CDR1 is MNHEY and CDR2 SVGAGI. V lost 7 bases and J 0 bases, leaving 9 bases between the germline ends. The CDR3 has 13 amino acids. CDR3 protein: CASTEAMNTEAFF. The CDR3 DNA is TGTGCCAGCACAGAGGCAATGAACACTGAAGCTTTCTTT.

The sample holds a few counts of this clone. The chain joins TRBV4-2 to TRBJ2-7; 7 bases are shared with TRBD1. The CDR3 is made up of 15 amino acids. CDR1 is LGHNA, CDR2 YNFKEQ, per germline. V trimming: 1 base; J trimming: 2 bases; junction bases outside the gene matches: 5. The CDR3 DNA follows: TGTGCCAGCAGCCAAGCGGGGCAGGGGGCCTACGAGCAGTACTTC. It specifies CASSQAGQGAYEQYF.

This clone was observed at least ten times. The rearrangement links TRBV13 to TRBJ2-3, with 14 bases matching TRBD2. Losses at the gene ends were 4 bases for V and 2 bases for J; bases not matched to a gene: 5. The CDR3 is made up of 17 amino acids. Germline CDR1 PRHDT, CDR2 FYEKMQ (reference sequence). The CDR3 here is CASSSGTSGGNTDTQYF. The DNA for the CDR3 is TGTGCCAGCAGCTCCGGGACTAGCGGGGGTAACACAGATACGCAGTATTTT.

This chain connects TRBV10-3 to TRBJ1-6, with 7 positions matching TRBD1. CDR3 size: 14 residues. Germline V gene data show CDR1 as ENHRY and CDR2 as SYGVKD. V lost 10 bases, J lost 5 bases, and 8 bases stayed unmatched. The CDR3 DNA reads as TGTGCCAGTAGACGACAGGGAGATAATTCACCCCTCCACTTT. Translation gives CASRRQGDNSPLHF.

The chain has TRBV6-2 or TRBV6-3 and TRBJ2-7; D gene uncertain. This CDR3 is 12 amino acids long. Germline V gene data show CDR1 as MNHEY and CDR2 as SVGEGT. The V end was cut by 2 bases, the J end by 2 bases, with 4 bases between. CDR3 sequence (DNA): TGTGCCAGCAGTTACGCGGCCTACGAGCAGTACTTC. It specifies CASSYAAYEQYF.

The rearrangement joins TRBV11-2 to TRBJ2-7, with 9 bases fitting TRBD2. This CDR3 has 18 residues. V gave up 3 bases and J gave up 0 bases; unmatched junction bases: 12. Germline CDR1 reads SGHAT; CDR2 reads FQNNGV. CDR3 sequence: CASSFLPGSGSTSYEQYF. CDR3 DNA: TGTGCCAGCAGCTTTCTCCCGGGTAGCGGGAGTACCTCCTACGAGCAGTACTTC.

The rearrangement joins TRBV19 to TRBJ2-3; 8 bases map to TRBD2. Unmatched junction bases numbered 7, after V lost 6 bases and J lost 2 bases. The CDR3 covers 15 residues. The germline V gene encodes CDR1 LNHDA and CDR2 SQIVND (reference sequence). CDR3 bases: TGTGCCAGTAGCCCGAAAGCGGGGGTCACAGATACGCAGTATTTT. This sequence encodes CASSPKAGVTDTQYF.

The chain has TRBV2 and TRBJ1-1, with TRBD1 matching over 11 bases. The CDR3 runs to 14 residues. CDR1 SNHLY and CDR2 FYNNEI come from the germline V gene. V was clipped by 9 bases and J by 12 bases; unmatched bases: 15. CDR3 residues: CASRPGQGALPTFF. The CDR3, as DNA: TGTGCCAGTCGACCCGGACAGGGGGCGCTCCCGACTTTCTTT.

The gene calls are TRBV4-2 and TRBJ1-2; D uncertain. The germline gives CDR1 LGHNA, CDR2 YNFKEQ. There are 14 residues in the CDR3. V lost 3 bases, J lost 8 bases, and 16 bases lay in between. CDR3 protein: CASSQASHVRGYTF. In DNA form, the CDR3 reads TGTGCCAGCAGCCAGGCTTCCCACGTGAGGGGCTACACCTTC.

The chain uses TRBV19 and TRBJ2-1; D possibly corresponds to TRBD2 (6 bases). Per the germline V gene, CDR1 is LNHDA and CDR2 is SQIVND (reference sequence). V was cut by 5 bases and J by 5 bases, with 16 bases left in between. This CDR3 contains 15 residues. DNA of the CDR3: TGTGCCAGTAGTTTCCGAGCGGGCGCGAACAATGAGCAGTTCTTC. Protein: CASSFRAGANNEQFF. The variable domain in full, completed from reference TRBV19 and TRBJ2-1, reads DGGITQSPKYLFRKEGQNVTLSCEQNLNHDAMYWYRQDPGQGLRLIYYSQIVNDFQKGDIAEGYSVSREKKESFPLTVTSAQKNPTAFYLCASSFRAGANNEQFFGPGTRLTVL.

This chain uses TRBV7-2 with TRBJ2-7, with 7 positions matching TRBD2. The CDR3 consists of 14 residues. The germline V gene has CDR1 SGHTA and CDR2 FQGNSA. With V trimmed by 0 bases and J by 9 bases, 8 bases remained unmatched. CDR3 DNA sequence: TGTGCCAGCAGCTTAGCGACAGAGGGCGGGGGGCAGTACTTC. Protein: CASSLATEGGGQYF.